This T cell receptor (beta chain) was identified during a study of low-dose radiotherapy and immunotherapy resistance in tumors. CDR3 length equals 11 residues. The V gene's germline CDR1 is DFQATT and CDR2 SNEGSKA (reference sequence). Covering alpha and beta chains, TRAV- and TRBV-specific primers were used for the first-strand cDNA. TCR amplification ran 20 PCR cycles using constant-region and V-primer adapter primers. One entry per CDR3 protein, called by TCRdb with MiXCR from the reads. The sample comprises tens of thousands of distinct CDR3 sequences, around a sixth of which are singletons, and approximately 1.5% rests with the top ten. Time point specified: after trial treatment. Described treatment: LDRT plus nivolumab, ipilimumab, low-dose cyclophosphamide and aspirin (RACIN trial). This clonotype was seen at least ten times. One end of the junction fails to match germline, which may point to a read error.

The clonotype comes from a male donor with prostate cancer. The input for sequencing was PBMCs, taken after low-dose radiotherapy plus immunotherapy. The V gene is TRBV20-1, the J gene TRBJ2-5; 8 nucleotides align to TRBD1. The CDR3 nucleotides are TGCAGTGCTAGGGCCCCGGGACAGGCCCGCTTC. As protein: CSARAPGQARF.